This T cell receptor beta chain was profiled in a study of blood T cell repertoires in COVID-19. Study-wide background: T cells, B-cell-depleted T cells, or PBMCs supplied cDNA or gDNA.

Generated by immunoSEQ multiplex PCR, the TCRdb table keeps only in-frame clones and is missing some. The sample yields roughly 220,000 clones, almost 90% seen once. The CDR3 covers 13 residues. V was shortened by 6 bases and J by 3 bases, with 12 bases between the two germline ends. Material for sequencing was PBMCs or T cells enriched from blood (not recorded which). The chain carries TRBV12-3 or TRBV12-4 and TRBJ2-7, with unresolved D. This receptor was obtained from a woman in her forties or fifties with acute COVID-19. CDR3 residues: CASSPPMSYEQYF. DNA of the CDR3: TGTGCCAGCAGCCCCCCGATGAGCTACGAGCAGTACTTC.